This T cell receptor beta chain was captured by sequencing in a study of tumor-infiltrating lymphocytes in oesophageal squamous cell carcinoma. Germline V gene lookup returns CDR1 MDHEN and CDR2 SYDVKM. Ends included, the CDR3 has 19 residues. TCRdb used MiXCR to reprocess the PCR reads, holding one entry per CDR3 protein. The profile covers over 15,000 distinct CDR3 sequences, with 45% to 55% appearing a single time and 23% taken by the ten largest. With regard to this clonotype: The CDR3 carries no conserved terminal phenylalanine or tryptophan, so it likely arises from a read error. The DNA is left out, because the CDR3 cannot be placed on it with certainty; the CDR3 is given as TCRdb lists it.

Sequenced sample: esophageal tumor tissue. The chain combines TRBV28 with TRBJ2-6; the tabulated D call, TRBD2, remains unverified against the DNA. The source is a male donor with esophageal squamous cell carcinoma. The CDR3 protein is CASSFDLTSGSSYEQYFGA.